The following is a T cell receptor beta chain sequence with its context. Its target is not known. Sample time point: neoterminal ileum biopsy at postoperative endoscopy, about 6 months after surgery. TCRB immunosequencing input was five hundred nanograms of biopsy DNA per sample. Here immunoSEQ multiplex PCR was the method, and the copy in TCRdb shows in-frame clones only, minus some. Among about 59,000 clones listed, 85% to 90% were seen once. Germline V gene lookup returns CDR1 SEHNR and CDR2 FQNEAQ (reference sequence). The germline V and J ends were trimmed by 5 bases and 6 bases, with 20 bases remaining between them. The CDR3 runs 16 residues. These data are taken from a study of T cell repertoires in ileal Crohn's disease. Looking at the study overall: Biopsies of the neoterminal ileum at postoperative colonoscopy form M6 samples. Notes on the study in general: Active smokers at surgery had more clonal expansions than non-smokers. Endoscopy was done a median approximately 7.4 months after surgery.

Sequencing used ileal tissue. This chain joins TRBV7-9 and TRBJ2-1, with a possible D match to TRBD2 (5 bases). The TCR originated in an adult with Crohn's disease. The CDR3: CASSAASRSIGNEQFF. CDR3 DNA sequence: TGTGCCAGCAGCGCCGCTAGCCGGAGTATAGGCAATGAGCAGTTCTTC.